This T cell receptor beta chain originates from a study of CD8 T cells in Susac syndrome. About the study: Within the sequenced Susac syndrome patient group, over 5 exhibited active disease and about eight were in remission.

The V gene's germline CDR1 is SGHDT and CDR2 YYEEEE. Trimming took off 0 bases at V and 1 base at J, with 13 bases between the two ends. The CDR3 spans 17 residues. The authors reverse transcribed about 0.5 to 1 ug RNA with random hexamers. immunoSEQ multiplex PCR amplified TCR beta CDR3 across 54 Vbeta, 13 Jbeta. TCRdb ran MiXCR on the immunoSEQ multiplex PCR reads and lists one entry per CDR3 protein. There are about 160,000 distinct CDR3 sequences in the sample; about 96% occur only once, and approximately 0.12% lies in the top ten. J is TRBJ2-2 and V is TRBV5-6, with a weak D call TRBD2 (5 bases). Sequenced sample: CD4+ T cells from PBMCs. This TCR was sampled from a human donor with Susac syndrome. CDR3 protein: CASSLGEKRLNTGELFF. The DNA for the CDR3 is TGTGCCAGCAGCTTGGGGGAGAAGCGATTGAACACCGGGGAGCTGTTTTTT.